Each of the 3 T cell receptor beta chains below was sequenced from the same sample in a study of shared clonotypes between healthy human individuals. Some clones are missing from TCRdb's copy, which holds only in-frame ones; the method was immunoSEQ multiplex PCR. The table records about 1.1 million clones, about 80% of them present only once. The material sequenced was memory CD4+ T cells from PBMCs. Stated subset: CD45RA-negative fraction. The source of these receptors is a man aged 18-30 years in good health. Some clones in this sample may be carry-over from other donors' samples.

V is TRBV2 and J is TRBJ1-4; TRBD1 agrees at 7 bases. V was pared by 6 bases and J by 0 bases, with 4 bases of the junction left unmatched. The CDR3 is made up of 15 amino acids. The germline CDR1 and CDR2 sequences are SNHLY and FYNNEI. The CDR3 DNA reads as TGTGCCAGCAGCCCTACAGGGGCAACTAATGAAAAACTGTTTTTT. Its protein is CASSPTGATNEKLFF.

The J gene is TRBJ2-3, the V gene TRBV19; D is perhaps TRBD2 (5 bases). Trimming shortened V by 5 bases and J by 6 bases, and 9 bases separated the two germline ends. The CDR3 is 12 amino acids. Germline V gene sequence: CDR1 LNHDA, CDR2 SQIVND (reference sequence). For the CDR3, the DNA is TGTGCCAGTAGTCCCCAGCGGGATACGCAGTATTTT. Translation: CASSPQRDTQYF.

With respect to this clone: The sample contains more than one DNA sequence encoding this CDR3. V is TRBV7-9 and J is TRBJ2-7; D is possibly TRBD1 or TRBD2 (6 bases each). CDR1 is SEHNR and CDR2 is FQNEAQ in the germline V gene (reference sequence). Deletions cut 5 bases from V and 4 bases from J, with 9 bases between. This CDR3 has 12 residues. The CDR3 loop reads CASSPGAYEQYF. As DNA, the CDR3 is TGTGCCAGCAGCCCGGGGGCTTACGAGCAGTACTTC.